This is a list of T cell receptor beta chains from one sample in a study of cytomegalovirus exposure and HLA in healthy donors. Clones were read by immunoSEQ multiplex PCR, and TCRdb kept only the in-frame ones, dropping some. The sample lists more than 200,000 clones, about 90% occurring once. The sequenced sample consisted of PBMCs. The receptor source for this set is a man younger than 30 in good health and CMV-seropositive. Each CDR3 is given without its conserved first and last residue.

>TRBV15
ATSRGRQETQY
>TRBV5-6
ASTSPDRNFYEQY
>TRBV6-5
ASSSGNQPQH
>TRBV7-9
ASSPRRDTEAF
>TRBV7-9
ASSRGGTEAF
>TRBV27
ASSWSSGANVLT
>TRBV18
ASSPAYTSEAF
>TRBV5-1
ASSNTDKEDEQY
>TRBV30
AWSRTSGDYNEQF
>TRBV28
ASSSQRGGKSNQPQH
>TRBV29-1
SVPGGLGGYT
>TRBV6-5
ASRPRDTNTEAF
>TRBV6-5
ASSRSGGTGNTIY
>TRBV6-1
ASSELHGYGYT
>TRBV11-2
ASSSTGTSGVEQF
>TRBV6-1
ASSWTGGSEQF
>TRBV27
ASSLTGGIEQF
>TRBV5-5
ASTPGQGYTEAF
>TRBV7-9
ASSTHPLAGEGEQF
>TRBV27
ASSPRQGEKLF
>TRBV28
ASSTDRLISGNTIY
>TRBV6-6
ASSDGGREGHEQF
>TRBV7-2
ASSFSPGEHEQY
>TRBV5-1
ASSFGSYEQF
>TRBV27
ASSLAGGSYYGYT
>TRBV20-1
SARDHSQY
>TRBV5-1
ASSLGQGREQY
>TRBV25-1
ASSPGGGDTQY
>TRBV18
ASSPTTLVAKNIQY
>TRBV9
ASSVGKGPYGYT
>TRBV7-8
ASSLFQGPTDTQY
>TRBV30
AWKRAQETQY
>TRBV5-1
ASSKTRREGETQY
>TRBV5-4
ASSGGRDFYNEQF
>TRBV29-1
SVLSGEETQY
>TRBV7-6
ASSLAAGGHYGYT
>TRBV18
ASSPAAGGQVRNTEAF
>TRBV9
ASMGPGNTIY
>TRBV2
ASSGAGGRASTDTQY
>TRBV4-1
ASSRGGLAGLTDTQY
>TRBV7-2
ASSHQGASPYEQY
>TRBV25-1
ASHGLMNTEAF
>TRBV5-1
ASSGQGGVYNEQF
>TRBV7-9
ASSFLAGDGEQY
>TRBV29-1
SVRGGAKNIQY
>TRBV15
ATSARQGSSYNEQF
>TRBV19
ASSMDYGYT
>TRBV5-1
ASTQGLQNTEAF
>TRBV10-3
AIKMGPRETQY
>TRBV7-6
ASSLGTSGSYREQY
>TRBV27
ASSAHGTGMGEQY
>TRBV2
ASSRTSAQETQY
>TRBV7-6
ASSPPGQGAATGELF
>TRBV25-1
ASSESPGVGPDTQY
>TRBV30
AWSVLGRYHYGYT